A single sample is the source of the 10 T cell receptor beta chains below, sequenced in a study of OX40 agonist ivuxolimab in advanced cancers. The method was immunoSEQ multiplex PCR; TCRdb's version includes in-frame clones alone and lacks a portion of them. The table includes 41,000 or so clones, around 85% detected once. The sequences come from CD4+ or CD8+ T cells sorted from blood, collected in a trial of the OX40 agonist ivuxolimab. Receptors were obtained from an adult with an advanced solid tumor such as melanoma, head and neck, liver or kidney cancer.

The chain employs TRBV7-2 and TRBJ1-4, with D unclear. V was clipped by 3 bases and J by 4 bases, with 9 bases between them. In germline, CDR1 is SGHTA, CDR2 FQGNSA. The CDR3 has 14 amino acids. In DNA, the CDR3 is TGTGCCAGCAGCTTGCTCGGCTTTAATGAAAAACTGTTTTTT. Its translation: CASSLLGFNEKLFF.

This chain uses TRBV29-1 with TRBJ1-6, with TRBD1 as a possible D gene (5 bases). V lost 7 bases and J 0 bases, leaving 22 bases between the germline ends. The CDR3 runs 18 residues. Germline CDR1 and CDR2: SQVTM and ANQGSEA. The CDR3 sequence: CSGLGSRGWASYNSPLHF. CDR3 sequence (DNA): TGCAGCGGATTGGGATCGAGGGGATGGGCCTCCTATAATTCACCCCTCCACTTT.

This sequence joins TRBV6-5 and TRBJ1-5; D is unresolved. The CDR3 covers 14 residues. Germline V CDR1 and CDR2: MNHEY, SVGAGI. Trimming stripped 6 bases from V and 0 bases from J, with 9 bases between. CDR3 coding DNA: TGTGCCAGCAGCAGATACAATAGCAATCAGCCCCAGCATTTT. Protein sequence: CASSRYNSNQPQHF.

CDR3 nucleotides: TGTGCCACCAGCAGAGAAAAATCGGGAGGTCTTCCGCAGTATTTT. Protein: CATSREKSGGLPQYF. The chain uses TRBV15 and TRBJ2-3; 7 nucleotides agree with TRBD2. CDR3 length equals 15 residues. Losses at the gene ends were 0 bases for V and 10 bases for J; bases not matched to a gene: 10. In germline, CDR1 is LNHNV, CDR2 YYDKDF (reference sequence).

The J gene is TRBJ1-1, the V gene TRBV15; D gene unclear. The CDR3 contains 14 residues. Deletions cut 0 bases from V and 1 base from J, with 6 bases between. Per germline, CDR1 LNHNV and CDR2 YYDKDF (reference sequence). DNA for the CDR3: TGTGCCACCAGCAGAGATATCGGGAACACTGAAGCTTTCTTT. Amino acid sequence: CATSRDIGNTEAFF. Combining the CDR3 with reference TRBV15 and TRBJ1-1 gives the whole variable domain DAMVIQNPRYQVTQFGKPVTLSCSQTLNHNVMYWYQQKSSQAPKLLFHYYDKDFNNEADTPDNFQSRRPNTSFCFLDIRSPGLGDTAMYLCATSRDIGNTEAFFGQGTRLTVV.

This chain links TRBV10-3 with TRBJ2-1, with D possibly being TRBD2 (5 bases). Trimming stripped 4 bases from V and 8 bases from J, with 6 bases between. Germline CDR1 is ENHRY and CDR2 is SYGVKD. The CDR3 has 11 amino acids. The DNA of the CDR3 is TGTGCCATCAGTGCGGGGTATGAGCAGTTCTTC. It is translated as CAISAGYEQFF.

The chain has TRBV7-9 and TRBJ1-5; D ambiguous. Germline CDR1 SEHNR, CDR2 FQNEAQ (reference sequence). Trimming removed 5 bases at V and 1 base at J, with 9 bases between. The CDR3 totals 14 residues. The CDR3 nucleotides read TGTGCCAGCAGCCCGTCCATCAGCAATCAGCCCCAGCATTTT. Its translation: CASSPSISNQPQHF.

Only a few counts were recorded for this clone. J is TRBJ1-1 and V is TRBV29-1, with D unclear. The V gene lost 7 bases and the J gene lost 2 bases, with 14 bases spanning the gap. Per germline, CDR1 SQVTM and CDR2 ANQGSEA. This CDR3 is built from 13 residues. The CDR3 spells CSGLDRVNTEAFF. CDR3 coding DNA: TGCAGCGGCCTGGATAGGGTAAACACTGAAGCTTTCTTT.

Concerning this clone itself: Other DNA sequences of this sample code for an identical CDR3. The chain links TRBV20-1 to TRBJ2-7; no clear D gene. Germline assignment: CDR1 DFQATT and CDR2 SNEGSKA (reference sequence). This CDR3 is built from 11 residues. V was clipped by 3 bases and J by 1 base, with 4 bases between them. In DNA, the CDR3 is TGCAGTGCTAGCGGTTCCTACGAGCAGTACTTC. Protein: CSASGSYEQYF.

This chain uses TRBV7-2 with TRBJ2-3, with 13 nucleotides matching TRBD2. Trimming cost V 4 bases and J 3 bases; bases outside gene matches: 1. Per germline, CDR1 SGHTA and CDR2 FQGNSA. The CDR3 has 15 amino acids. The DNA for the CDR3 is TGTGCCAGCAGCTCGGGACTAGCGGGAACAGATACGCAGTATTTT. Translating gives CASSSGLAGTDTQYF.